The rows below give T cell receptor beta chains drawn from one sample of a study of T-cell reconstitution after alpha-beta-depleted transplantation in children. TCRdb independently ran MiXCR on the PCR reads; one entry per CDR3 protein. Here the sample spans some 530,000 distinct CDR3 sequences, approximately 12% being singletons. The sample was PBMCs from the stem cell graft donor, taken from the stem cell graft. These receptors were collected from a human donor who donated a stem cell graft to a child with combined immunodeficiency. Each CDR3 is given with its conserved first and last residue. A D gene is named only where the DNA matches it firmly. A row's size may be missing; if present it is once, few, many or a size class.

CDR3aa: CASSYPSTGTNTGELFF; CDR3nt: TGTGCCAGCAGTTACCCATCGACAGGGACGAACACCGGGGAGCTGTTTTTT; d_gene: TRBD1; abundance: NA; j_gene: TRBJ2-2; v_gene: TRBV6-5
CDR3aa: CASSLESGATYYGYTF; CDR3nt: TGTGCCAGCAGTTTAGAGTCAGGGGCCACATACTATGGCTACACCTTC; d_gene: NA; abundance: NA; j_gene: TRBJ1-2; v_gene: TRBV12-3/TRBV12-4
CDR3aa: CSALPWGLGPYNEQFF; CDR3nt: TGCAGTGCACTCCCCTGGGGGCTAGGACCCTACAATGAGCAGTTCTTC; d_gene: NA; abundance: few; j_gene: TRBJ2-1; v_gene: TRBV20-1
CDR3aa: CASSQGSGVGYGYTF; CDR3nt: TGCGCCAGCAGCCAGGGTTCGGGGGTAGGCTATGGCTACACCTTC; d_gene: NA; abundance: NA; j_gene: TRBJ1-2; v_gene: TRBV4-3
CDR3aa: CASSVGGAEQFF; CDR3nt: TGTGCCAGCAGCGTAGGAGGGGCTGAGCAGTTCTTC; d_gene: NA; abundance: few; j_gene: TRBJ2-1; v_gene: TRBV9
CDR3aa: CASSSYITSGVGTQYF; CDR3nt: TGTGCCAGCAGCTCGTACATAACTAGCGGTGTGGGGACCCAGTACTTC; d_gene: TRBD2; abundance: few; j_gene: TRBJ2-5; v_gene: TRBV7-6
CDR3aa: CASQGWGNTDTQYF; CDR3nt: TGTGCCAGCCAGGGTTGGGGGAACACAGATACGCAGTATTTT; d_gene: NA; abundance: NA; j_gene: TRBJ2-3; v_gene: TRBV12-3/TRBV12-4
CDR3aa: CASSFSVNTEAFF; CDR3nt: TGTGCCAGCAGCTTTTCAGTGAACACTGAAGCTTTCTTT; d_gene: NA; abundance: few; j_gene: TRBJ1-1; v_gene: TRBV7-3
CDR3aa: CASRAGLPSGELFF; CDR3nt: TGTGCCAGCAGGGCGGGACTCCCCTCCGGGGAGCTGTTTTTT; d_gene: NA; abundance: NA; j_gene: TRBJ2-2; v_gene: TRBV2
CDR3aa: CSVEDLRWLTNTDTQYF; CDR3nt: TGCAGCGTTGAAGATCTTCGTTGGCTGACAAACACAGATACGCAGTATTTT; d_gene: NA; abundance: NA; j_gene: TRBJ2-3; v_gene: TRBV29-1
CDR3aa: CASSLEAAGDTEAFF; CDR3nt: TGCGCCAGCAGCTTGGAAGCGGCAGGGGACACTGAAGCTTTCTTT; d_gene: NA; abundance: NA; j_gene: TRBJ1-1; v_gene: TRBV5-1
CDR3aa: CAMGPGGRCLFEAFF; CDR3nt: TGTGCCATGGGCCCGGGGGGACGCTGCCTCTTCGAGGCTTTCTTT; d_gene: NA; abundance: NA; j_gene: TRBJ1-1; v_gene: TRBV4-2
CDR3aa: CASSQSYNYNEQFF; CDR3nt: TGTGCCAGCAGCCAATCATACAACTACAATGAGCAGTTCTTC; d_gene: NA; abundance: few; j_gene: TRBJ2-1; v_gene: TRBV16
CDR3aa: CASSSAGQGEDQPQHF; CDR3nt: TGTGCCAGCAGTTCAGCTGGACAGGGGGAGGATCAGCCCCAGCATTTT; d_gene: TRBD1; abundance: few; j_gene: TRBJ1-5; v_gene: TRBV12-3/TRBV12-4
CDR3aa: CAWNPGAVREAFF; CDR3nt: TGTGCCTGGAATCCAGGTGCCGTACGAGAAGCTTTCTTT; d_gene: NA; abundance: many; j_gene: TRBJ1-1; v_gene: TRBV30
CDR3aa: CASAPRGGYEQYF; CDR3nt: TGTGCCAGCGCACCGCGTGGGGGCTACGAGCAGTACTTC; d_gene: NA; abundance: few; j_gene: TRBJ2-7; v_gene: TRBV12-3/TRBV12-4
CDR3aa: CASSKERRSGCGANVLTF; CDR3nt: TGTGCCAGCAGCAAAGAGAGGCGGTCGGGCTGTGGGGCCAACGTCCTGACTTTC; d_gene: NA; abundance: NA; j_gene: TRBJ2-6; v_gene: TRBV21-1
CDR3aa: CSASFSAQLAKNIQYF; CDR3nt: TGCAGTGCTAGTTTTAGCGCACAACTAGCCAAAAACATTCAGTACTTC; d_gene: NA; abundance: few; j_gene: TRBJ2-4; v_gene: TRBV20-1
CDR3aa: CASSPVTGAEAFF; CDR3nt: TGTGCCAGCAGCCCGGTTACGGGGGCCGAAGCTTTCTTT; d_gene: NA; abundance: NA; j_gene: TRBJ1-1; v_gene: TRBV12-3/TRBV12-4
CDR3aa: CASSLLTGPTEAFF; CDR3nt: TGTGCCAGCAGCTTACTGACAGGTCCCACTGAAGCTTTCTTT; d_gene: NA; abundance: few; j_gene: TRBJ1-1; v_gene: TRBV2
CDR3aa: CASSLNGGPYNEQFF; CDR3nt: TGTGCCAGCAGCTTGAATGGAGGGCCCTACAATGAGCAGTTCTTC; d_gene: NA; abundance: few; j_gene: TRBJ2-1; v_gene: TRBV7-2
CDR3aa: CASSFPSRGVGQPQHF; CDR3nt: TGTGCCAGCAGTTTCCCCAGCAGGGGAGTCGGGCAGCCCCAGCATTTT; d_gene: NA; abundance: many; j_gene: TRBJ1-5; v_gene: TRBV28
CDR3aa: CSALGPDPISNQPQHF; CDR3nt: TGCAGTGCCCTCGGTCCAGATCCCATTAGCAATCAGCCCCAGCATTTT; d_gene: NA; abundance: NA; j_gene: TRBJ1-5; v_gene: TRBV20-1
CDR3aa: CSVASGTGVTYEQYF; CDR3nt: TGCAGCGTTGCTTCCGGGACAGGGGTCACCTACGAGCAGTACTTC; d_gene: TRBD1; abundance: NA; j_gene: TRBJ2-7; v_gene: TRBV29-1
CDR3aa: CSVRTGEGPYEQYF; CDR3nt: TGCAGCGTCCGGACAGGGGAGGGACCCTACGAGCAGTACTTC; d_gene: TRBD1; abundance: NA; j_gene: TRBJ2-7; v_gene: TRBV29-1
CDR3aa: CATSDLYGEEAPDTQYF; CDR3nt: TGTGCCACCAGTGATTTGTACGGGGAGGAGGCCCCAGATACGCAGTATTTT; d_gene: NA; abundance: few; j_gene: TRBJ2-3; v_gene: TRBV24-1
CDR3aa: CASSWTGTGSGNTIYF; CDR3nt: TGCGCCAGCAGCTGGACCGGGACAGGGTCTGGAAACACCATATATTTT; d_gene: TRBD1; abundance: many; j_gene: TRBJ1-3; v_gene: TRBV5-1
CDR3aa: CASTSGVGTDTQYF; CDR3nt: TGTGCCAGCACCTCGGGAGTAGGGACAGATACGCAGTATTTT; d_gene: NA; abundance: NA; j_gene: TRBJ2-3; v_gene: TRBV5-5
CDR3aa: CASSEILAGGGNTQYF; CDR3nt: TGCGCCAGCAGCGAGATACTAGCGGGAGGCGGGAATACGCAGTATTTT; d_gene: TRBD2; abundance: many; j_gene: TRBJ2-3; v_gene: TRBV5-1
CDR3aa: CASSLGLPYEQYF; CDR3nt: TGCGCCAGCAGCTTGGGTCTCCCTTACGAGCAGTACTTC; d_gene: NA; abundance: many; j_gene: TRBJ2-7; v_gene: TRBV12-3/TRBV12-4
CDR3aa: CASSLIGHMRTEAFF; CDR3nt: TGTGCCAGCAGCTTGATCGGACACATGAGGACTGAAGCTTTCTTT; d_gene: NA; abundance: few; j_gene: TRBJ1-1; v_gene: TRBV11-2
CDR3aa: CASSPISGTSGTDTQYF; CDR3nt: TGTGCCAGCTCACCAATCTCCGGGACTAGCGGCACAGATACGCAGTATTTT; d_gene: TRBD2; abundance: NA; j_gene: TRBJ2-3; v_gene: TRBV18
CDR3aa: CSARDLDSQTNNSPLHF; CDR3nt: TGCAGTGCTAGAGATTTGGACAGCCAAACAAATAATTCACCCCTCCACTTT; d_gene: NA; abundance: many; j_gene: TRBJ1-6; v_gene: TRBV20-1
CDR3aa: CAISESSGQETQYF; CDR3nt: TGTGCCATCAGTGAAAGTAGCGGCCAAGAGACCCAGTACTTC; d_gene: NA; abundance: NA; j_gene: TRBJ2-5; v_gene: TRBV10-3
CDR3aa: CASSFGTLDTQYF; CDR3nt: TGCGCCAGCAGCTTTGGAACCCTAGATACGCAGTATTTT; d_gene: NA; abundance: NA; j_gene: TRBJ2-3; v_gene: TRBV5-1
CDR3aa: CASSTREAGNTEAFF; CDR3nt: TGCGCCAGCAGCACCAGGGAAGCCGGGAACACTGAAGCTTTCTTT; d_gene: NA; abundance: NA; j_gene: TRBJ1-1; v_gene: TRBV5-1
CDR3aa: CAISGMRRGLGGGRDTQYF; CDR3nt: TGTGCCATCAGTGGCATGAGACGGGGACTAGGGGGGGGTCGGGATACGCAGTATTTT; d_gene: TRBD2; abundance: NA; j_gene: TRBJ2-3; v_gene: TRBV10-3
CDR3aa: CASSQSQTEAFF; CDR3nt: TGTGCCAGCAGCCAATCGCAGACTGAAGCTTTCTTT; d_gene: NA; abundance: NA; j_gene: TRBJ1-1; v_gene: TRBV3-1
CDR3aa: CASSQEFSTGATDTQYF; CDR3nt: TGTGCCAGCAGCCAAGAATTTTCTACAGGGGCCACAGATACGCAGTATTTT; d_gene: TRBD1; abundance: NA; j_gene: TRBJ2-3; v_gene: TRBV4-2
CDR3aa: CASSPEHPGGAKNIQYF; CDR3nt: TGTGCCAGCAGTCCGGAACACCCAGGGGGGGCCAAAAACATTCAGTACTTC; d_gene: NA; abundance: many; j_gene: TRBJ2-4; v_gene: TRBV12-3/TRBV12-4
CDR3aa: CSVGLGENIQYF; CDR3nt: TGCAGCGTTGGGCTCGGGGAAAACATTCAGTACTTC; d_gene: NA; abundance: few; j_gene: TRBJ2-4; v_gene: TRBV29-1
CDR3aa: CASSLGFGKETQYF; CDR3nt: TGTGCCAGCAGCTTAGGTTTCGGGAAAGAGACCCAGTACTTC; d_gene: NA; abundance: few; j_gene: TRBJ2-5; v_gene: TRBV7-9
CDR3aa: CASSPPPGLTNEKLFF; CDR3nt: TGTGCCAGCAGCCCGCCCCCAGGGTTGACTAATGAAAAACTGTTTTTT; d_gene: NA; abundance: few; j_gene: TRBJ1-4; v_gene: TRBV4-2
CDR3aa: CASSTSFGDQPQHF; CDR3nt: TGTGCCAGCAGCACCTCCTTCGGGGATCAGCCCCAGCATTTT; d_gene: NA; abundance: few; j_gene: TRBJ1-5; v_gene: TRBV5-5
CDR3aa: CASSRGGKDENIQYF; CDR3nt: TGTGCCAGCAGCCGCGGGGGAAAGGACGAAAACATTCAGTACTTC; d_gene: TRBD2; abundance: few; j_gene: TRBJ2-4; v_gene: TRBV6-1
CDR3aa: CASSPVDTNTYEQYF; CDR3nt: TGTGCCAGCAGCCCGGTTGACACAAACACCTACGAGCAGTACTTC; d_gene: NA; abundance: NA; j_gene: TRBJ2-7; v_gene: TRBV5-5
CDR3aa: CASSQDTTGAGELFF; CDR3nt: TGCGCCAGCAGCCAGGATACGACAGGGGCCGGGGAGCTGTTTTTT; d_gene: TRBD1; abundance: many; j_gene: TRBJ2-2; v_gene: TRBV4-3
CDR3aa: CASSYASGYNEQFF; CDR3nt: TGCGCCAGCAGTTATGCTAGCGGTTACAATGAGCAGTTCTTC; d_gene: TRBD2; abundance: few; j_gene: TRBJ2-1; v_gene: TRBV5-1
CDR3aa: CASSQDPAGQGFYGYTF; CDR3nt: TGCGCCAGCAGCCAAGACCCCGCGGGGCAGGGGTTCTATGGCTACACCTTC; d_gene: NA; abundance: NA; j_gene: TRBJ1-2; v_gene: TRBV4-1
CDR3aa: CASEGDPYLNEQFF; CDR3nt: TGTGCCAGCGAGGGCGATCCCTACTTAAATGAGCAGTTCTTC; d_gene: NA; abundance: NA; j_gene: TRBJ2-1; v_gene: TRBV21-1
CDR3aa: CASSIRVEDTDTQYF; CDR3nt: TGTGCCAGCAGCATCAGGGTGGAGGACACAGATACGCAGTATTTT; d_gene: NA; abundance: NA; j_gene: TRBJ2-3; v_gene: TRBV12-3/TRBV12-4
CDR3aa: CASSHRTGSDGYGYTF; CDR3nt: TGTGCCAGCAGTCACCGGACAGGGAGTGATGGCTATGGCTACACCTTC; d_gene: TRBD1; abundance: many; j_gene: TRBJ1-2; v_gene: TRBV28
CDR3aa: CASSLHRDNIAKNIQYF; CDR3nt: TGTGCCAGCAGCTTACACAGGGATAACATAGCCAAAAACATTCAGTACTTC; d_gene: NA; abundance: few; j_gene: TRBJ2-4; v_gene: TRBV11-3
CDR3aa: CASTQVGFTDTQYF; CDR3nt: TGTGCCAGCACCCAGGTGGGATTCACAGATACGCAGTATTTT; d_gene: NA; abundance: NA; j_gene: TRBJ2-3; v_gene: TRBV2
CDR3aa: CATSDTEYNEQFF; CDR3nt: TGTGCCACCAGTGATACGGAATACAATGAGCAGTTCTTC; d_gene: NA; abundance: NA; j_gene: TRBJ2-1; v_gene: TRBV24-1
CDR3aa: CASSPLAGGPSDTQYF; CDR3nt: TGTGCCAGCAGCCCTCTAGCGGGGGGGCCGTCAGATACGCAGTATTTT; d_gene: TRBD2; abundance: many; j_gene: TRBJ2-3; v_gene: TRBV28
CDR3aa: CASSQELGDRGDGYTF; CDR3nt: TGCGCCAGCAGCCAAGAATTGGGGGACAGGGGAGACGGCTACACCTTC; d_gene: TRBD1; abundance: many; j_gene: TRBJ1-2; v_gene: TRBV4-3
CDR3aa: CASSEFRKSQGEQFF; CDR3nt: TGTGCCAGCAGCGAGTTCAGGAAATCCCAAGGGGAGCAGTTCTTC; d_gene: NA; abundance: NA; j_gene: TRBJ2-1; v_gene: TRBV5-5
CDR3aa: CASSDRVGDIQYF; CDR3nt: TGTGCCAGCAGCGACAGGGTTGGGGACATTCAGTACTTC; d_gene: TRBD1; abundance: many; j_gene: TRBJ2-4; v_gene: TRBV6-1